The 6 T cell receptor beta chains in this list originate from one sample, sequenced in a study of blood T cells in healthy people across ages. The authors ran a second PCR of roughly 6 to 11 cycles using a sample-barcoded 5' primer and a J-beta primer mix. TCRdb ran MiXCR on the 5' RACE reads and lists one entry per CDR3 protein. The sample includes about 580,000 distinct CDR3 sequences, around 48% seen only once; the top ten take just under 25%. Input material: blood. The source is a man older than 75 in good health.

This clonotype was seen a few times. This chain links TRBV20-1 with TRBJ1-1, with 9 bases matching TRBD1. This CDR3 is 15 amino acids long. J lost 7 bases, V lost 0 bases, and 9 bases had no gene match. Germline-derived CDR1 and CDR2 are DFQATT and SNEGSKA (reference sequence). The chain's CDR3 is CSARDPGTGFGEAFF. In DNA form, the CDR3 reads TGCAGTGCTAGAGATCCGGGGACAGGGTTTGGTGAAGCTTTCTTT.

This clonotype showed up just a few times. The V call is TRBV4-3, the J call TRBJ1-6; D perhaps matches TRBD1 (5 bases). The ends were cut back, 0 bases at V and 10 bases at J, with 13 bases in the middle. CDR3 length: 15 residues. Germline assignment: CDR1 LGHNA and CDR2 YSLEER. As DNA, the CDR3 is TGCGCCAGCAGCCAAGATCGCAGGGCATTATCACCCCTCCACTTT. Its translation: CASSQDRRALSPLHF.

This clonotype occurred many times. This chain connects TRBV28 to TRBJ2-7; 8 bases line up with TRBD1. This CDR3 has 14 residues. Germline V lookup: CDR1 MDHEN, CDR2 SYDVKM. V trimming: 10 bases; J trimming: 4 bases; junction bases outside the gene matches: 12. In DNA form, the CDR3 reads TGTGCCACTCAGCCGGGACAGGACCCTTACGAGCAGTACTTC. Its protein is CATQPGQDPYEQYF. Drawing the rest from reference TRBV28 and TRBJ2-7, the complete variable domain is DVKVTQSSRYLVKRTGEKVFLECVQDMDHENMFWYRQDPGLGLRLIYFSYDVKMKEKGDIPEGYSVSREKKERFSLILESASTNQTSMYLCATQPGQDPYEQYFGPGTRLTVT.

The V call is TRBV9, the J call TRBJ2-1, with TRBD1 identical over 10 bases. CDR3 length equals 15 residues. The trim removed 2 bases at V and 2 bases at J, leaving 1 base unmatched. Germline V gene lookup returns CDR1 SGDLS and CDR2 YYNGEE. The CDR3: CASSVGQGAYNEQFF. The CDR3 coding sequence is TGTGCCAGCAGCGTCGGACAGGGGGCCTACAATGAGCAGTTCTTC. The variable domain in full, completed from reference TRBV9 and TRBJ2-1, reads DSGVTQTPKHLITATGQRVTLRCSPRSGDLSVYWYQQSLDQGLQFLIQYYNGEERAKGNILERFSAQQFPDLHSELNLSSLELGDSALYFCASSVGQGAYNEQFFGPGTRLTVL.

This sequence joins TRBV6-1 and TRBJ2-2, with D perhaps matching TRBD1 (5 bases). V lost 2 bases and J 3 bases, leaving 10 bases between the germline ends. The CDR3 is 15 residues long. Germline V gene sequence: CDR1 MNHNS, CDR2 SASEGT. The CDR3 DNA follows: TGTGCCAGCAGTGAACAGCCAGGGTACACCGGGGAGCTGTTTTTT. It yields the protein CASSEQPGYTGELFF.

The chain joins TRBV7-2 to TRBJ2-7; 8 bases map to TRBD2. CDR3 length: 17 residues. J lost 2 bases, V lost 5 bases, and 14 bases had no gene match. Germline assignment: CDR1 SGHTA and CDR2 FQGNSA. For the CDR3, the DNA is TGTGCCAGCAGCCCCCGCCTGGGACTAGGCTTACCCTACGAGCAGTACTTC. It specifies CASSPRLGLGLPYEQYF.